This T cell receptor beta chain was sequenced in a study of spatial heterogeneity in lung cancer. This clonotype was seen more than once but under ten times. The antigen is undetermined. Time point here: sample taken at primary tumor resection. A total of approximately 75 untreated early-stage non-small cell lung cancer patients served as donors. One entry per CDR3 protein, called by TCRdb with MiXCR from the 5' RACE reads. The sample consists of about 24,000 distinct CDR3 sequences, just under 9% of them appearing once. Germline CDR1 and CDR2: SGHRS and YFSETQ. The V end was cut by 2 bases, the J end by 0 bases, with 8 bases between. The CDR3 is 14 residues long. General observations from the study: Tumors with more nonsynonymous mutations had more expanded intratumoral alpha and beta TCRs. Tumor T cells had an estimated coverage that came to approximately 6.3% for alpha chains and less than 15% for beta chains.

The sequence came from a male donor with early-stage non-small cell lung cancer. The chain uses TRBV5-1 and TRBJ1-1; D remains unclear. Sequenced here: lung tumor tissue, sampled at surgery. The CDR3 sequence: CASSFWELNTEAFF. CDR3 sequence (DNA): TGCGCCAGCAGCTTTTGGGAGCTGAACACTGAAGCTTTCTTT.